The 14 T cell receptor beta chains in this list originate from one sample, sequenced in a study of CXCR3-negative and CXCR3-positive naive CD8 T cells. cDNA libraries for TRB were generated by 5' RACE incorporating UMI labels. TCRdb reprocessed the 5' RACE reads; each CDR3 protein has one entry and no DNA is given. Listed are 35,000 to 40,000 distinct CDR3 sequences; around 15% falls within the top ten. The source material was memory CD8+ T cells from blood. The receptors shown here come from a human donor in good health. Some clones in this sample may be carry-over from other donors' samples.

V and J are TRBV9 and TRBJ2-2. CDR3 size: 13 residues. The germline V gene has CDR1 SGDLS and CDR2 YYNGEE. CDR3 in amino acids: CASSPSNTGELFF.

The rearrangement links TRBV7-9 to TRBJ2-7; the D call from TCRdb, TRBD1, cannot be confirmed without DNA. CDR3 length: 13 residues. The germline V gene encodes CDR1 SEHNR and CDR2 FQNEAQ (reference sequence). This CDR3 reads CASSPRDDYEQYF.

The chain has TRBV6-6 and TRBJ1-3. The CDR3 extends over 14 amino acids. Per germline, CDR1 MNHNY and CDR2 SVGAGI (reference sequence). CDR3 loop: CASSYETSGNTIYF.

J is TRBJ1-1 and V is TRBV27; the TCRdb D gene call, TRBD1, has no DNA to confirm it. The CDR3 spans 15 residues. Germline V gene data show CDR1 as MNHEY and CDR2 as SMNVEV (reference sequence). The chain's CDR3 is CASSLGAGFRTEAFF.

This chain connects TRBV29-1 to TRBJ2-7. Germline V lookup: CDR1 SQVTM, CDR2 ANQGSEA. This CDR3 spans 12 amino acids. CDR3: CSARTHRDEQYF.

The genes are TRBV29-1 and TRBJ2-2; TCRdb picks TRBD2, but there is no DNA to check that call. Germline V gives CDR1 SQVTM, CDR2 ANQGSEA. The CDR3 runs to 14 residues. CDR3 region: CSGRRGQDTGELFF.

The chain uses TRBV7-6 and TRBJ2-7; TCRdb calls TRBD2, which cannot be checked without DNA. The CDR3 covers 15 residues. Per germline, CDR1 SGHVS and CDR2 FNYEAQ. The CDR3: CASSPLRGGSYEQYF.

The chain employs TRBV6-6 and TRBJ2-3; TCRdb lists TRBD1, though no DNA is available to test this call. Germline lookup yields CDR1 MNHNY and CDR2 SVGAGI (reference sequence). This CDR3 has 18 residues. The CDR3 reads CASSYSMGGGPSTDTQYF.

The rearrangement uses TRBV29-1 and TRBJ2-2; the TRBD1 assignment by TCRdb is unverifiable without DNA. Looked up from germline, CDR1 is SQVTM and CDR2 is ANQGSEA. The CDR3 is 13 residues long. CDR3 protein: CSVEVTDTGELFF.

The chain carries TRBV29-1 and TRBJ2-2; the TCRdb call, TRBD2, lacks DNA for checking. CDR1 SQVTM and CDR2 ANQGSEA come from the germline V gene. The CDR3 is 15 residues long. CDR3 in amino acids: CSVEGAGEIAGELFF.

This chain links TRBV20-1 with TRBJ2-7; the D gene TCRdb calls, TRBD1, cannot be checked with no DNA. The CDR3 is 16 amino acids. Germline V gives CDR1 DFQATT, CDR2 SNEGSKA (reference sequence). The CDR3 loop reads CSARVAGGNLAYEQYF.

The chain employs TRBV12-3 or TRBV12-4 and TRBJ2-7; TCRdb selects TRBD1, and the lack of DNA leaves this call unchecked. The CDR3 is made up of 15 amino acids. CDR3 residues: CASSRDTRQDYEQYF.

CDR3: CASSPGHLYEQYF. The V and J genes are TRBV4-3 and TRBJ2-7. From germline, CDR1 is LGHNA and CDR2 YSLEER. This CDR3 has 13 amino acids.

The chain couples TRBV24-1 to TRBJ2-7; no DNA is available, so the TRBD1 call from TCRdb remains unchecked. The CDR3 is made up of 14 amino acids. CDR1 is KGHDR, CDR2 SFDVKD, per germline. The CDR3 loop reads CATSDSDRAGEQYF.